This T cell receptor (beta chain) came from a study of blood T cell repertoires in COVID-19. The wider study: Samples taken during acute and convalescent COVID-19 were collected in the United States, Italy and Spain.

Per the germline V gene, CDR1 is SGHDN and CDR2 is FVKESK. The V segment lost 4 bases and the J segment 11 bases; nucleotides outside the gene matches: 5. The CDR3 covers 13 residues. TCRdb's table, derived via immunoSEQ multiplex PCR, lists solely in-frame clones and lacks some. The sample holds some 150,000 clones, 85% to 90% seen once. The chain recombines TRBV14 with TRBJ1-6, with 7 bases aligning to TRBD1. The specimen sequenced was peripheral blood. This TCR derives from a woman between 35 and 50 years old with acute or convalescent COVID-19. CDR3 protein: CASSLTDRAPLHF. DNA of the CDR3: TGTGCCAGCAGCCTGACCGACAGGGCACCCCTCCACTTT.